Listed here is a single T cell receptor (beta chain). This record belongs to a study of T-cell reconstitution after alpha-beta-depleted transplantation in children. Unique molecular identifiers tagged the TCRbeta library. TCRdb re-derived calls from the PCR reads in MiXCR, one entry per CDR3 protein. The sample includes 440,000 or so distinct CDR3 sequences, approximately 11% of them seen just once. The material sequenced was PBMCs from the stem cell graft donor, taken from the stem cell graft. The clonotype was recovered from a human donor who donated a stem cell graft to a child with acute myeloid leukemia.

CDR3 sequence (DNA): TGTGCCAGCAGCTTAGGACTCAAAAGCGGCTACACCTTC. This translates into CASSLGLKSGYTF. The chain has TRBV7-9 and TRBJ1-2; D uncertain. Germline-derived CDR1 and CDR2 are SEHNR and FQNEAQ (reference sequence). The V and J ends lost 1 base and 8 bases respectively, with 11 bases between them. The CDR3 covers 13 residues.